Below are 27 T cell receptor beta chains sequenced from a single sample in a study of tumor and adjacent non-tumor tissue in lung cancer. Three rounds of nested PCR, following a modified ARM-PCR protocol, produced the TCRbeta library. TCRdb fed the multiplex PCR reads into MiXCR, producing one record per CDR3 protein. The data contain more than 70,000 distinct CDR3 sequences, 61% of them singletons. The template was RNA from unsorted bulk tissue. The sample was lung tumor tissue. Every receptor here comes from a man aged 70-80 years with non-small cell lung cancer.

The chain combines TRBV12-3 or TRBV12-4 with TRBJ2-5; D is undetermined. The CDR3 loop spans 13 amino acids. Trimming took 9 bases from V and 5 from J, leaving 16 bases between them. The CDR3 DNA reads as TGTGCCAGTGCCGTACGAGTCGGGGAGACCCAGTACTTC. It yields the protein CASAVRVGETQYF.

Concerning this clonotype: Since a much larger clone is just one base distant, this may be a read error. No conserved phenylalanine or tryptophan ends this CDR3, so it is likely a read error. The chain couples TRBV30 to TRBJ1-2; unclear D gene. This CDR3 is 13 amino acids long. Germline V gene data show CDR1 as GTSNPN and CDR2 as SVGIG (reference sequence). V lost 5 bases to trimming and J lost 0 bases, with 10 bases between them. This CDR3 reads CAWLRRANYGYTI. The CDR3 DNA sequence: TGTGCCTGGCTCCGGCGAGCTAACTATGGCTACACCATC.

Concerning this clonotype itself: A much larger clonotype is one base distant, so this may be a read error. The chain combines TRBV28 with TRBJ2-2, with D possibly being TRBD2 (6 bases). Germline loops: CDR1 MDHEN, CDR2 SYDVKM. V dropped 2 bases and J dropped 1 base, with 11 bases sitting between them. The length of the CDR3 is 16 residues. This CDR3 is CASSLLTGENTGELFF. The DNA for the CDR3 is TGTGCCAGCAGTTTACTGACGGGAGAGAACACCGGGGAGCTGTTTTTT.

A note on this clonotype: A read error is possible here, since a much larger clone lies one base away. The rearrangement uses TRBV5-4 and TRBJ2-1; D remains unclear. The germline gives CDR1 SGHNT, CDR2 YYREEE (reference sequence). This CDR3 is built from 15 residues. Written as DNA, the CDR3 is TGTGCCAGCGGCTTGGATCCGGGCTCCTACAATGAGCAGTTCTTC. Its translation: CASGLDPGSYNEQFF.

J is TRBJ2-5 and V is TRBV7-8; D unclear. Trimming took 7 bases from V and 5 from J, leaving 14 bases between them. This CDR3 comprises 13 residues. Germline V gives CDR1 SGHVS, CDR2 FQNEAQ. CDR3 sequence: CASNIVFRETQYF. In nucleotides, the CDR3 is TGTGCCAGCAACATAGTTTTTAGGGAGACCCAGTACTTC.

For this clonotype: Possible read error: a much larger clone is one base away. V is TRBV6-5 and J is TRBJ2-7; no definite D call. The germline V gene has CDR1 MNHEY and CDR2 SVGAGI. This CDR3 region has 14 residues. Here the CDR3 DNA reads TGTGCCAGCAGAGTCGGGCAGACTCCCTACGAGCGGTACTTC. Protein: CASRVGQTPYERYF.

The chain employs TRBV11-3 and TRBJ2-5; 7 bases are a match to TRBD1. Germline V CDR1 and CDR2: SGHNT, YENEEA. The V and J ends lost 9 bases and 5 bases, in that order; junction bases with no gene match: 12. The CDR3 sequence is 14 residues long. The CDR3 spells CASSIQQGLETQYF. CDR3 bases: TGTGCCAGTAGCATACAACAGGGGCTGGAGACCCAGTACTTC.

Many counts were recorded for this clonotype. The rearrangement uses TRBV5-1 and TRBJ1-1; D is uncertain. CDR1 and CDR2 (germline): SGHRS, YFSETQ. Between the trimmed V and J ends, which lost 5 bases and 4 bases, there was a span of 12 bases. There are 13 residues in the CDR3. In DNA, the CDR3 is TGCGCCAGCAGGGAGGGTTGGGGCACTGAAGCTTTCTTT. Translated, it gives CASREGWGTEAFF.

This clonotype was counted many times. CDR3 region: CAVSRTGRGEETQYF. The CDR3 DNA reads TGTGCCGTAAGTCGGACAGGCAGGGGGGAAGAGACCCAGTACTTC. This chain uses TRBV5-4 with TRBJ2-5; D may be TRBD1 (7 bases). V lost 10 bases, J lost 3 bases, and 22 bases lay in between. There are 15 residues in the CDR3. Germline V gene sequence: CDR1 SGHNT, CDR2 YYREEE (reference sequence).

The J gene is TRBJ1-5, the V gene TRBV5-1; the D gene is possibly TRBD1 (5 bases). The V gene lost 2 bases and the J gene lost 6 bases, with 12 bases spanning the gap. The CDR3 has 14 amino acids. The germline V gene has CDR1 SGHRS and CDR2 YFSETQ. CDR3 in amino acids: CASSLGDVAQPQHF. The CDR3 nucleotides are TGCGCCAGCAGCTTAGGGGACGTGGCTCAGCCCCAGCATTTT.

This clonotype was seen more than once but under ten times. A read error may be the cause here, since a much bigger clone is one base away. This chain links TRBV10-3 with TRBJ2-3; TRBD2 is a possible D gene (5 bases). V was shortened by 7 bases and J by 2 bases, with 13 bases between the two germline ends. Germline V gives CDR1 ENHRY, CDR2 SYGVKD. The length of the CDR3 is 14 residues. CDR3 residues: CAINPGLTTDTQYF. In DNA form, the CDR3 reads TGTGCCATCAATCCCGGACTTACCACAGATACGCAGTATTTT.

This clonotype has only one observation. The CDR3 does not close with the conserved phenylalanine or tryptophan, likely indicating a read error. The CDR3, as DNA: TGTGCCAGCAGTGAAATATTGACAGGAGGTACGGATGAGCAGTTCCTC. As protein: CASSEILTGGTDEQFL. This chain uses TRBV6-1 with TRBJ2-1; a possible D gene is TRBD1 (6 bases). The CDR3 is made up of 16 amino acids. Trimming left V 2 bases short and J 8 bases short, with 19 bases between. From germline, CDR1 is MNHNS and CDR2 SASEGT.

In its sample, this clonotype was seen many times. This chain connects TRBV6-1 to TRBJ1-2; perhaps TRBD1 as D (6 bases). Trimming stripped 2 bases from V and 4 bases from J, with 11 bases between. The CDR3 loop spans 14 amino acids. CDR1 is MNHNS, CDR2 SASEGT, per germline. For the CDR3, the DNA is TGTGCCAGCAGTGAATTGACAGGCTTCTATGGCTACACCTTC. It codes for CASSELTGFYGYTF.

On this clonotype itself: One end of the junction fails to match germline, which may point to a read error. This chain uses TRBV11-2 with TRBJ2-6; D could derive from TRBD1 or TRBD2 (5 bases each). This CDR3 spans 19 amino acids. CDR1 is SGHAT, CDR2 FQNNGV, per germline. CDR3 sequence (DNA): TGTGCCAGTAGCTCCACGAGGGGAAGAGGGAGCTCTGGGGCCAACGTCCTGACTTTC. Protein: CASSSTRGRGSSGANVLTF.

This chain connects TRBV6-2 or TRBV6-3 to TRBJ1-5; D might be TRBD1 (5 bases). V lost 6 bases and J 4 bases, leaving 13 bases between the germline ends. The CDR3 extends over 14 amino acids. CDR1 and CDR2 (germline): MNHEY, SVGEGT. The CDR3: CASSLTRGNQPQHF. Here the CDR3 DNA reads TGTGCCAGCAGCTTGACAAGGGGTAATCAGCCCCAGCATTTT.

This clonotype was found a few times. Since the CDR3 does not end with the conserved phenylalanine or tryptophan, this likely comes from a read error. The chain couples TRBV28 to TRBJ2-1, with 7 bases aligning to TRBD2. The CDR3 has 14 residues. Germline V gene sequence: CDR1 MDHEN, CDR2 SYDVKM. V was pared by 6 bases and J by 5 bases, with 7 bases of the junction left unmatched. The CDR3 region is CASSRSGIDNEQFV. The CDR3 DNA sequence: TGTGCCAGCAGCCGCAGCGGGATAGACAATGAGCAGTTCGTC.

This clonotype appeared many times. This rearrangement joins TRBV6-5 to TRBJ1-2; 8 bases are shared with TRBD1. In germline, CDR1 is MNHEY, CDR2 SVGAGI. This CDR3 region has 14 residues. Trimming cost V 6 bases and J 4 bases; bases outside gene matches: 7. This CDR3 is CASRSGQGAYGYTF. DNA for the CDR3: TGTGCCAGCAGATCAGGACAGGGCGCCTATGGCTACACCTTC.

As for this clonotype: An end of the junction does not agree with germline; a read error may underlie this. V is TRBV7-9 and J is TRBJ2-5; possibly TRBD2 for D (5 bases). The CDR3 extends over 13 amino acids. Per the germline V gene, CDR1 is SEHNR and CDR2 is FQNEAQ (reference sequence). CDR3 protein: CASGRPPLEIQYF. As DNA, the CDR3 is TGTGCCAGCGGCCGGCCCCCACTAGAGATCCAGTACTTC.

This clonotype was seen a few times. A much larger clone lies one base from this, so it may be a read error. The chain links TRBV29-1 to TRBJ2-1, with D perhaps matching TRBD1 (5 bases). Germline V lookup: CDR1 SQVTM, CDR2 ANQGSEA. This CDR3 is 11 amino acids long. DNA of the CDR3: TGCGGCGTCTACAGGTACAATGAGCAGTTCTTC. Translated, it gives CGVYRYNEQFF.

About this clonotype itself: Germline and junction disagree at one end, which may indicate a read error. This rearrangement joins TRBV11-2 to TRBJ2-7, with 8 positions matching TRBD1. The CDR3 is 14 amino acids. Germline CDR1 and CDR2: SGHAT and FQNNGV. This chain's CDR3 is CDSSLGTGSYEQYF. The DNA of the CDR3 is TGTGACAGCAGCTTAGGGACAGGTTCCTACGAGCAGTATTTC.

Concerning this clonotype itself: A much larger clone is a single base away; this may be a read error. The chain recombines TRBV7-9 with TRBJ2-5; D is ambiguous. Trimming cost V 5 bases and J 2 bases, with 18 bases left between them. Germline-derived CDR1 and CDR2 are SEHNR and FQNEAQ (reference sequence). CDR3 length equals 16 residues. CDR3 nucleotide sequence: TGTGCCAGCAGCCCCCTACATGGACGTGGGCAAGAGACCCAGTACTTC. Translated, it gives CASSPLHGRGQETQYF. The full variable domain, completed using reference TRBV7-9 and TRBJ2-5, is DTGVSQNPRHKITKRGQNVTFRCDPISEHNRLYWYRQTLGQGPEFLTYFQNEAQLEKSRLLSDRFSAERPKGSFSTLEIQRTEQGDSAMYLCASSPLHGRGQETQYFGPGTRLLVL.

This clonotype has at least ten counts. This chain joins TRBV29-1 and TRBJ2-5; 8 nucleotides line up with TRBD1. The junction had 11 bases not matched to a gene; V was cut back by 7 bases and J by 4 bases. Per germline, CDR1 SQVTM and CDR2 ANQGSEA. CDR3 length equals 14 residues. This CDR3 reads CSAQTGQATETQYF. In DNA, the CDR3 is TGCAGCGCCCAGACGGGACAGGCGACAGAGACCCAGTACTTC.

In its sample, this clonotype was seen many times. The chain carries TRBV20-1 and TRBJ1-2; 9 bases are a match to TRBD1. The ends lost 5 bases at V and 7 bases at J; junction bases unmatched: 17. Germline V CDR1 and CDR2: DFQATT, SNEGSKA (reference sequence). This CDR3 spans 16 amino acids. CDR3 coding DNA: TGCAGTGCTGTGCCCTACGAAGAACAGGGGGCGGCTGGCTACACCTTC. It codes for CSAVPYEEQGAAGYTF.

To note about this clonotype: The conserved phenylalanine or tryptophan is not found at the CDR3 terminus, so this likely reflects a read error. The genes are TRBV6-5 and TRBJ2-1, with 7 bases that match TRBD2. The V gene's germline CDR1 is MNHEY and CDR2 SVGAGI. The CDR3 loop spans 14 amino acids. For the CDR3, the DNA is TGTGCCAGCAGTTGGGAGGGAGCGAGGAATGATCAGTTCTTA. It codes for CASSWEGARNDQFL.

By share of the sample, this clonotype is medium-sized. The chain couples TRBV11-2 to TRBJ2-5, with 8 bases matching TRBD1. The CDR3 has 13 residues. Losses at the gene ends were 7 bases for V and 5 bases for J; bases not matched to a gene: 6. The germline V gene has CDR1 SGHAT and CDR2 FQNNGV. CDR3 DNA: TGTGCCAGCAATGGACAGGGTGAGGAGACCCAGTACTTC. Translated, it gives CASNGQGEETQYF.

In the case of this clonotype: Since a much larger clone is just one base distant, this may be a read error. The CDR3 DNA reads TGTGCCAGCAGTTCGGGATGGACTTCTAACGAGCAGTACTTC. It is translated as CASSSGWTSNEQYF. The chain combines TRBV12-3 or TRBV12-4 with TRBJ2-7; TRBD2 might be the D (5 bases). The CDR3 sequence is 14 residues long. V shed 4 bases and J shed 5 bases, with 15 bases lying between them.

There are a few counts of this clonotype. This may arise from a read error, as a much more abundant clone is one base away. This chain connects TRBV6-1 to TRBJ2-5, with 11 bases identical to TRBD2. The germline V gene encodes CDR1 MNHNS and CDR2 SASEGT. This CDR3 spans 21 amino acids. Here the CDR3 reads CASNEEGVSGGGSQRKETQYF. As DNA, the CDR3 is TGTGCCAGCAATGAAGAAGGAGTTAGCGGGGGGGGATCTCAGAGAAAAGAGACCCAGTACTTC.